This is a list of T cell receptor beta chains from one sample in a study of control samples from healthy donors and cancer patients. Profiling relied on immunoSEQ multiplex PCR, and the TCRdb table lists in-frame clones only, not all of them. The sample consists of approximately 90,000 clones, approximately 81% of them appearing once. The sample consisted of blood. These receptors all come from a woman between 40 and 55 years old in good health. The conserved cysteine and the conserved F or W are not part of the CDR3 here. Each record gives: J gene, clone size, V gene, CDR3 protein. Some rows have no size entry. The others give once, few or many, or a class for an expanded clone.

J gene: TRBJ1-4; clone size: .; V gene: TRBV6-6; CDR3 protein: ASSYPRSATNEKLF
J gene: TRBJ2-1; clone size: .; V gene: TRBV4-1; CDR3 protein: ASSRSGTGENNEQF
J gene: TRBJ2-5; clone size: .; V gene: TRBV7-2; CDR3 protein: ASSLAGKGETQY
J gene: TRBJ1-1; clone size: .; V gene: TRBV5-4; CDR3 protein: ASSPRDSHTEAF
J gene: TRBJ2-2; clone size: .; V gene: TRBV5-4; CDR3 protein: ASNPGGTSNTGELF
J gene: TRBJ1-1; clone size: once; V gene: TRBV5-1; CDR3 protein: ASSDPGDGTEAF
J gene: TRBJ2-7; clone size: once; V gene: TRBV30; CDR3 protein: AWAQGLAGGVNYEQY
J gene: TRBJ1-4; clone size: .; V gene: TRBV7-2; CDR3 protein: ASSFWGVEEKLF
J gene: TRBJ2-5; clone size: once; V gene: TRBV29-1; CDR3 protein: SVGPRTSGKETQY
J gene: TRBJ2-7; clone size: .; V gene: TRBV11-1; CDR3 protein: ASSLIGGGEQY
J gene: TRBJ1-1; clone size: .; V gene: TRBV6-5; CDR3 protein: ASSADRDTEAF
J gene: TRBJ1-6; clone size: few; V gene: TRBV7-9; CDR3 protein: ASSPQGESPLH
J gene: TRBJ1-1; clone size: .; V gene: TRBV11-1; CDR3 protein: ASSLENEAF
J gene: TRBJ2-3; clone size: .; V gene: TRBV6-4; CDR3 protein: ASSDSQGGDTQY
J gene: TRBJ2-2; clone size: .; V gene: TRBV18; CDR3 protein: ASSPLNSRDTGELF
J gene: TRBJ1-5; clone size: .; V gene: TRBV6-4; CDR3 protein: ASSVEPNSNQPQH
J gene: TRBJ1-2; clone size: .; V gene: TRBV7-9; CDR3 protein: ASSSGGLSGGYT
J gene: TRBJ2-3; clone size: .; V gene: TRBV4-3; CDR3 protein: ASSQDRSGGPTDTQY
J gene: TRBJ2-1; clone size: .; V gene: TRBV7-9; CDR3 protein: ASSSRQDDSYNEQF
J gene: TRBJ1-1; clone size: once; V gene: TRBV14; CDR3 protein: ASRPQGALNTEAF
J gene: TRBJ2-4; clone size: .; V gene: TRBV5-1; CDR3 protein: ASSERGAKNIQY
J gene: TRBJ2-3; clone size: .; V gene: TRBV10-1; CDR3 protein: ASSERLAGTSTDTQY
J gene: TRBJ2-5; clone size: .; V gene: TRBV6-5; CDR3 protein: ASSYSRQKAGETQY
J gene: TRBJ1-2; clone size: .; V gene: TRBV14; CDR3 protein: ASSLLGGTHGYT
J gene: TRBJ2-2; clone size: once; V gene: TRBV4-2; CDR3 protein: ASSQERVTTGELF
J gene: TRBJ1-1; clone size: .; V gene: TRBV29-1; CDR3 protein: SAKLQENTEAF
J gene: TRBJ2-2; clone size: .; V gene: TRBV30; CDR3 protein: ASDLGTANTGELF
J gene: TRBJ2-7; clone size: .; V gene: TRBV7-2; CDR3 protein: ASKPGGGHEQY
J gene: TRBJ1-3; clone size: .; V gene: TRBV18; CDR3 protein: ASTFAAGNTIY
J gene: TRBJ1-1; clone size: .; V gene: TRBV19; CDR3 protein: ASSKTGTGNTEAF
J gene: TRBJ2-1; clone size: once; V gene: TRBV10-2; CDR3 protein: ASFPTSGGTPVGEQF
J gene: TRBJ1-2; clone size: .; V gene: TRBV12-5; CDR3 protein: ASGTGANYGYT
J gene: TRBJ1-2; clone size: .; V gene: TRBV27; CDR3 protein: ASSPNLGSNGYT
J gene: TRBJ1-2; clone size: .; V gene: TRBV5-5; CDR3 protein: ASSPSQGVYGYT
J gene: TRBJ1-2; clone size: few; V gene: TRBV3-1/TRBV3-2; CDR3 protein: ASSQVSGYRKGNYGYT
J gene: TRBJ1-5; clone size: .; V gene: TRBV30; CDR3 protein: AWSRLAGGNQPQH
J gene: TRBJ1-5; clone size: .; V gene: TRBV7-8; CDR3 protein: ASSLERYSGSQPQH
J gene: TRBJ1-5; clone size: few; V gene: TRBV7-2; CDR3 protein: ASSGGARQPQH
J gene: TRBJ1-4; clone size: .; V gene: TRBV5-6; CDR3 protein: ASSSIREAGEKLF
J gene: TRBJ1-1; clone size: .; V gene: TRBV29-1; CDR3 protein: SVGGGTEAF
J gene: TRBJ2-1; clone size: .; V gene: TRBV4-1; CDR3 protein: ASSQDYSTKLFEQF
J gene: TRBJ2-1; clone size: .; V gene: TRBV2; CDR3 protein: AGNGQGFEQF
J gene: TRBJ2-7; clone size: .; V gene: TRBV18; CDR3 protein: ASSPGQGSYEQY
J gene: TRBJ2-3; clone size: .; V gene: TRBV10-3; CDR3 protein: AISDGQGGTDTQY
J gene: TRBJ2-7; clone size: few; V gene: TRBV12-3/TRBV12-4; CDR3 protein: ASSLGGTYEQY
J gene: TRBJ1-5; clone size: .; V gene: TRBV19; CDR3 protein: ASSIGGEQPQH
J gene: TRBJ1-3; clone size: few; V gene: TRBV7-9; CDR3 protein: ASSPPGSGNTIY
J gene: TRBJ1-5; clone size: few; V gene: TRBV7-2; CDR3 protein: ASSLDSNQPQH
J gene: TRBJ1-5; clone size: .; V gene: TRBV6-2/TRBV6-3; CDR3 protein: ASSYSRTGFNQPQH
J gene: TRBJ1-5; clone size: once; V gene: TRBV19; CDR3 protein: ASSIDRLRDQPQH
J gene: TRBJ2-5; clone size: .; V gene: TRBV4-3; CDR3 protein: ASSQDRDRAGTQY